Shown below are 18 T cell receptor beta chains from a single sample sequenced in a study of cytomegalovirus exposure and HLA in healthy donors. PCR employed 60 Vbeta and 13 Jbeta primers. Libraries were prepared by immunoSEQ multiplex PCR; TCRdb keeps only in-frame clonotypes and omits some of them. This repertoire comprises approximately 120,000 clones; its ten largest clones make up about 0.93%. The specimen was PBMCs. The receptors come from a man aged 18 to 29 in good health and CMV-seronegative.

The CDR3 is CASSLLAGVDNEQFF. CDR3 coding DNA: TGTGCCAGCAGCTTACTAGCGGGGGTTGACAATGAGCAGTTCTTC. This rearrangement joins TRBV5-6 to TRBJ2-1; 11 bases match TRBD2. CDR1 SGHDT and CDR2 YYEEEE come from the germline V gene. V lost 2 bases and J lost 5; bases outside the gene matches: 3. The length of the CDR3 is 15 residues.

The chain is built from TRBV29-1 and TRBJ1-1; no reliable D call. V lost 7 bases and J 1 base, leaving 13 bases between the germline ends. Germline assignment: CDR1 SQVTM and CDR2 ANQGSEA. The CDR3 has 13 amino acids. The CDR3 nucleotides read TGCAGCGCCCATCGGGGAGGGAACACTGAAGCTTTCTTT. It is translated as CSAHRGGNTEAFF.

The chain combines TRBV10-3 with TRBJ2-7, with 7 nucleotides matching TRBD2. After removal of 10 bases from V and 3 bases from J, the junction contained 6 bases not matched to a gene. Germline lookup yields CDR1 ENHRY and CDR2 SYGVKD. The CDR3 runs 12 residues. The CDR3 is CANTAGIYEQYF. In DNA, the CDR3 is TGTGCCAATACAGCGGGGATCTACGAGCAGTACTTC.

This chain connects TRBV15 to TRBJ1-1; D unclear. Trimming took 2 bases from V and 2 from J, leaving 6 bases between them. The germline gives CDR1 LNHNV, CDR2 YYDKDF (reference sequence). The CDR3 sequence is 13 residues long. The CDR3 DNA sequence: TGTGCCACCAGCAGAACAGTAAACACTGAAGCTTTCTTT. Translation: CATSRTVNTEAFF.

The chain has TRBV6-5 and TRBJ2-7, with D perhaps matching TRBD2 (5 bases). The germline CDR1 and CDR2 sequences are MNHEY and SVGAGI. Trimming pared 4 bases from V and 4 bases from J, leaving 17 bases between. The CDR3 length is 15 residues. CDR3 DNA: TGTGCCAGCAGTTCCGGACGGGATTGGGATTACGAGCAGTACTTC. This encodes CASSSGRDWDYEQYF.

V and J are TRBV28 and TRBJ2-2, with a possible D match to TRBD1 (5 bases). CDR3 length: 14 residues. Germline CDR1 MDHEN, CDR2 SYDVKM. Between the trimmed V and J ends, which lost 7 bases and 6 bases, there was a span of 15 bases. The DNA for the CDR3 is TGTGCCAGCAAGGGCCAGGGCTTGTCCGGGGAGCTGTTTTTT. Amino acid sequence: CASKGQGLSGELFF. Variable domain in full (rest from reference TRBV28 and TRBJ2-2): DVKVTQSSRYLVKRTGEKVFLECVQDMDHENMFWYRQDPGLGLRLIYFSYDVKMKEKGDIPEGYSVSREKKERFSLILESASTNQTSMYLCASKGQGLSGELFFGEGSRLTVL.

This rearrangement joins TRBV6-5 to TRBJ2-6; 8 bases fit TRBD1. The germline V gene encodes CDR1 MNHEY and CDR2 SVGAGI. The CDR3 is 15 residues long. The V segment lost 5 bases and the J segment 4 bases; nucleotides outside the gene matches: 4. The CDR3 spells CASSRQGTGANVLTF. As DNA, the CDR3 is TGTGCCAGCAGTCGACAGGGGACGGGGGCCAACGTCCTGACTTTC.

The V gene is TRBV7-9, the J gene TRBJ1-2; D remains ambiguous. Trimming took 5 bases from V and 3 from J, leaving 16 bases between them. The CDR3 has 15 amino acids. CDR1 is SEHNR and CDR2 is FQNEAQ in the germline V gene (reference sequence). The CDR3, as DNA: TGTGCCAGCAGCGCTTTACATGGTCTCGACTATGGCTACACCTTC. This gives the protein CASSALHGLDYGYTF.

V gene TRBV7-8 combines with J gene TRBJ2-4; 7 bases match TRBD1. CDR3 length equals 17 residues. Per the germline V gene, CDR1 is SGHVS and CDR2 is FQNEAQ. The V and J ends lost 0 bases and 1 base, in that order; junction bases with no gene match: 6. The CDR3 here is CASSLAEGAEAKNIQYF. In nucleotides, the CDR3 is TGTGCCAGCAGCTTAGCCGAGGGGGCAGAGGCCAAAAACATTCAGTACTTC. Looking up the rest from reference TRBV7-8 and TRBJ2-4 gives the full variable domain: GAGVSQSPRYKVAKRGQDVALRCDPISGHVSLFWYQQALGQGPEFLTYFQNEAQLDKSGLPSDRFFAERPEGSVSTLKIQRTQQEDSAVYLCASSLAEGAEAKNIQYFGAGTRLSVL.

The gene calls are TRBV5-4 and TRBJ2-7; D may be TRBD1 (6 bases). Germline CDR1 reads SGHNT; CDR2 reads YYREEE (reference sequence). The CDR3 consists of 15 residues. Trimming removed 3 bases from V and 3 bases from J, with 16 bases in between. CDR3 residues: CASSSRTRGNYEQYF. The CDR3, as DNA: TGTGCCAGCAGCTCCCGAACCAGGGGCAACTACGAGCAGTACTTC.

The chain uses TRBV7-6 and TRBJ2-3; 9 bases line up with TRBD2. Per the germline V gene, CDR1 is SGHVS and CDR2 is FNYEAQ. The CDR3 runs 16 residues. Unmatched junction bases numbered 5, after V lost 1 base and J lost 3 bases. As DNA, the CDR3 is TGTGCCAGCAGCTTAGAGGCTAGCGGGGCAACAGATACGCAGTATTTT. Residues: CASSLEASGATDTQYF.

The J gene is TRBJ1-1, the V gene TRBV4-1; D perhaps matches TRBD1 (6 bases). The CDR3 is 13 residues long. The V gene lost 1 base and the J gene lost 9 bases, with 12 bases spanning the gap. The germline CDR1 and CDR2 sequences are MGHRA and YSYEKL. CDR3 nucleotides: TGCGCCAGCAGCCAAGTGCAGGGGTCCCAAGCTTTCTTT. Translated: CASSQVQGSQAFF.

V is TRBV5-1 and J is TRBJ1-2, with TRBD1 matching 7 bases. J was trimmed by 0 bases and V by 4 bases; bases with no gene match: 15. The CDR3 has 18 residues. Germline V CDR1 and CDR2: SGHRS, YFSETQ. CDR3: CASSLGLEDRVANYGYTF. The CDR3 bases are TGCGCCAGCAGCCTCGGGCTTGAAGACAGGGTAGCTAACTATGGCTACACCTTC.

The chain couples TRBV27 to TRBJ2-5; 8 bases are shared with TRBD2. Looked up from germline, CDR1 is MNHEY and CDR2 is SMNVEV (reference sequence). The CDR3 length is 16 residues. The V and J ends lost 5 bases and 2 bases, in that order; junction bases with no gene match: 10. Here the CDR3 reads CASSPGTRAWQETQYF. CDR3 DNA: TGTGCCAGCAGTCCAGGGACTAGGGCGTGGCAAGAGACCCAGTACTTC.

The J gene is TRBJ1-2, the V gene TRBV21-1. TRBV21-1 corresponds to a pseudogene. This CDR3 spans 13 amino acids. This CDR3 reads CASRVPGNYGYTF. In nucleotides, the CDR3 is TGTGCCAGCAGGGTCCCGGGAAACTATGGCTACACCTTC.

The chain is built from TRBV28 and TRBJ2-7; D remains ambiguous. This CDR3 has 13 residues. The germline gives CDR1 MDHEN, CDR2 SYDVKM. Between the trimmed V and J ends, which lost 2 bases and 7 bases, there was a span of 12 bases. The CDR3 bases are TGTGCCAGCAGTTTAGTTCACCCGGTAGAGCAGTACTTC. Amino acid sequence: CASSLVHPVEQYF.

The chain recombines TRBV29-1 with TRBJ1-1; the match to TRBD1 covers 9 bases. The CDR3 length is 13 residues. Germline CDR1 is SQVTM and CDR2 is ANQGSEA. V lost 7 bases to trimming and J lost 4 bases; unmatched junction nucleotides: 7. The chain's CDR3 is CSGRTGEGTEAFF. In DNA form, the CDR3 reads TGCAGCGGACGGACAGGGGAGGGCACTGAAGCTTTCTTT.

V and J are TRBV6-6 and TRBJ2-7; 10 bases line up with TRBD2. Trimming cost V 6 bases and J 1 base; bases outside gene matches: 3. The CDR3 length is 14 residues. CDR1 and CDR2 from the germline V gene are MNHNY and SVGAGI (reference sequence). The chain's CDR3 is CASRASGSSYEQYF. The CDR3 DNA is TGTGCCAGCAGAGCTAGCGGGAGTTCCTACGAGCAGTACTTC.